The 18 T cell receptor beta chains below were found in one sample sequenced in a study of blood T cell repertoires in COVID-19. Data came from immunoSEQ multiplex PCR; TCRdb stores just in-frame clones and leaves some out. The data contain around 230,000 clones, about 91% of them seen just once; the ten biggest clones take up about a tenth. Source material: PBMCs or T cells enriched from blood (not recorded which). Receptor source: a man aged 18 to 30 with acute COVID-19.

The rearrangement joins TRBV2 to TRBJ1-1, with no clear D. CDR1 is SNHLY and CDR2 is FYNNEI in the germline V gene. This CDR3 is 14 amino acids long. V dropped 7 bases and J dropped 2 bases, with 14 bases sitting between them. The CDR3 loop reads CASMGSGINTEAFF. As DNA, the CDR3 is TGTGCCAGCATGGGGTCGGGGATCAACACTGAAGCTTTCTTT.

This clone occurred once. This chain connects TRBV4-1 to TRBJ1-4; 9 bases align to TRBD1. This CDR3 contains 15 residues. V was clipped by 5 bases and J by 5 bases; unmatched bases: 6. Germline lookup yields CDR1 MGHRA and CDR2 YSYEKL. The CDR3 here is CASSFRTGENEKLFF. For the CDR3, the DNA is TGCGCCAGCAGCTTTAGGACAGGGGAGAATGAAAAACTGTTTTTT.

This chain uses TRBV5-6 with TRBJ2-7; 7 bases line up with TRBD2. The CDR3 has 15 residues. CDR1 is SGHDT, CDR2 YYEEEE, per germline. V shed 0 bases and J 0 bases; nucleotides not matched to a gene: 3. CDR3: CASSLAGGSSYEQYF. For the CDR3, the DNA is TGTGCCAGCAGCTTGGCCGGCGGGAGCTCCTACGAGCAGTACTTC.

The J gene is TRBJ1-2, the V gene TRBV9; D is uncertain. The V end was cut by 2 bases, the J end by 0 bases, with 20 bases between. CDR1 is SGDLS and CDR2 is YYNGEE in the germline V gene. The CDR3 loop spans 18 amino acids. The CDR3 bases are TGTGCCAGCAGCGTTGGATATCGGGAGATATCGGCTAACTATGGCTACACCTTC. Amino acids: CASSVGYREISANYGYTF.

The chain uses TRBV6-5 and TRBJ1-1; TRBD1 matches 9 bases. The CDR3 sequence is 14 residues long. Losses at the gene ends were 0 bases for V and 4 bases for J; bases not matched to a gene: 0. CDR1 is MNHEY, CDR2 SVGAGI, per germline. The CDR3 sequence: CASSYSDRGTEAFF. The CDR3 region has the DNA TGTGCCAGCAGTTACTCGGACAGGGGCACTGAAGCTTTCTTT.

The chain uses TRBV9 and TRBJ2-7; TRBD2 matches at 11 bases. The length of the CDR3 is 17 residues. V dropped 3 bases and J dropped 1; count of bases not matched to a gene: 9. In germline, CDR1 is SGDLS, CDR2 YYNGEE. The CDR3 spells CASSGTGTSGDSYEQYF. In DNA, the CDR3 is TGTGCCAGCAGCGGCACCGGGACTAGCGGAGATTCCTACGAGCAGTACTTC.

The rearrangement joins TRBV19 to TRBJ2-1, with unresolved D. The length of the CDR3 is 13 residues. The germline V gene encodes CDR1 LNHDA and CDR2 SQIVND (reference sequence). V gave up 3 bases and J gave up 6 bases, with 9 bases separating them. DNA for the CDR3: TGTGCCAGTAGTATTGGGTTAGCCAATGAGCAGTTCTTC. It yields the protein CASSIGLANEQFF.

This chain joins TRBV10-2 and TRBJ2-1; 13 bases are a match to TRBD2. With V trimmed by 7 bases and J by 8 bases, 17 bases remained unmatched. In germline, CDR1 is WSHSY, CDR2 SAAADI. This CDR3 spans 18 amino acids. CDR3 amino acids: CASTPGRLAGGRTHEQFF. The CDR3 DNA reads TGCGCCAGCACCCCGGGACGACTAGCGGGAGGCAGAACGCATGAGCAGTTCTTC.

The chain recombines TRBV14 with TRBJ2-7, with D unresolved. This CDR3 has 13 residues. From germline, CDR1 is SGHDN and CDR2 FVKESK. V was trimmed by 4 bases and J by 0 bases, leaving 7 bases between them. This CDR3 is CASSLFSSYEQYF. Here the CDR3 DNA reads TGTGCCAGCAGCCTCTTTAGCTCCTACGAGCAGTACTTC. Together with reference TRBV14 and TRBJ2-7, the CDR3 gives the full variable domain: EAGVTQFPSHSVIEKGQTVTLRCDPISGHDNLYWYRRVMGKEIKFLLHFVKESKQDESGMPNNRFLAERTGGTYSTLKVQPAELEDSGVYFCASSLFSSYEQYFGPGTRLTVT.

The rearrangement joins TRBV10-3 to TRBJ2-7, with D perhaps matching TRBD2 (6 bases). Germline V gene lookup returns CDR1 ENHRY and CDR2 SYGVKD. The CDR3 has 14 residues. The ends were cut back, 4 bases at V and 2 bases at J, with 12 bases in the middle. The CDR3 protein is CAISGAGTAYEQYF. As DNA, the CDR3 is TGTGCCATCAGTGGCGCGGGAACCGCCTACGAGCAGTACTTC.

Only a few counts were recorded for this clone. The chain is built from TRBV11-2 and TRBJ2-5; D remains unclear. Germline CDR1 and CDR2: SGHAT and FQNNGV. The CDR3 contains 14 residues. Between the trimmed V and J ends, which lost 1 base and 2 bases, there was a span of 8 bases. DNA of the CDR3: TGTGCCAGCAGCTTAGGAGGCCGACAAGAGACCCAGTACTTC. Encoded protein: CASSLGGRQETQYF.

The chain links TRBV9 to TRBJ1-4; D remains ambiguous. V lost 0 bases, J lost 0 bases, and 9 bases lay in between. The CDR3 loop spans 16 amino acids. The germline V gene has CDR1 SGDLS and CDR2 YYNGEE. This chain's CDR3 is CASSVGVVATNEKLFF. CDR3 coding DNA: TGTGCCAGCAGCGTAGGAGTAGTGGCAACTAATGAAAAACTGTTTTTT.

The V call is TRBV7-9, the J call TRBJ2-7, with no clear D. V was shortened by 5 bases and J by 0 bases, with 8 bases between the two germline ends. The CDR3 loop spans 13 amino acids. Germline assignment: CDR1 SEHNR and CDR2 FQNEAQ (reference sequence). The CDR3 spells CASSHSSSYEQYF. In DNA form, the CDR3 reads TGTGCCAGCAGCCATTCTAGCTCCTACGAGCAGTACTTC.

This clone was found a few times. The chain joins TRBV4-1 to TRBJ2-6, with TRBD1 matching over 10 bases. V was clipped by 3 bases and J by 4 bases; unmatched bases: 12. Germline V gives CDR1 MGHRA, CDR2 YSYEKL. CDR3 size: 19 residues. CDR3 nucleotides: TGCGCCAGCAGCCACGTGGGGACAGGGGATCCCCTAGGGGCCAACGTCCTGACTTTC. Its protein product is CASSHVGTGDPLGANVLTF.

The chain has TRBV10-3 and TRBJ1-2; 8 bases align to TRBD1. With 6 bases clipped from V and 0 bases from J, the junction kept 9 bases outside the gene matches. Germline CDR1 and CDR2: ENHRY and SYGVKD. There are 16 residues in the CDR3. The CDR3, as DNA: TGTGCCATCAGCGACTTACAGGGGGTTACTAACTATGGCTACACCTTC. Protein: CAISDLQGVTNYGYTF.

The CDR3 bases are TGTGCCAGCAGCAAACCAAGGACAGGCTCTGGAAACACCATATATTTT. It is translated as CASSKPRTGSGNTIYF. The chain has TRBV21-1 and TRBJ1-3; the table's D call, TRBD1, has no DNA check behind it. TRBV21-1 is a pseudogene locus. There are 16 residues in the CDR3.

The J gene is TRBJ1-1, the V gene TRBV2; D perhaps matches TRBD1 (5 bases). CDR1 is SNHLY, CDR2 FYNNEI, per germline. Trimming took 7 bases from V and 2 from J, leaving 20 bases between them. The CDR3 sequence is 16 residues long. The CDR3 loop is CASTQSSDIQNTEAFF. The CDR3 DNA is TGTGCCAGCACCCAAAGTTCGGACATCCAAAACACTGAAGCTTTCTTT.

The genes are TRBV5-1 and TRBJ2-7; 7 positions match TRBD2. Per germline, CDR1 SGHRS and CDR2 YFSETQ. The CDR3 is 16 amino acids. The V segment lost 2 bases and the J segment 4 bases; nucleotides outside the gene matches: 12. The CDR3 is CASSLPISGSSYEQYF. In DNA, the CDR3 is TGCGCCAGCAGCTTACCTATTAGCGGGTCTAGTTACGAGCAGTACTTC.